A single sample gave rise to the 9 T cell receptor beta chains below, sequenced in a study of T-cell memory formation after mild COVID-19. TCRdb ran MiXCR on the 5' RACE reads and lists one entry per CDR3 protein. In the table there are approximately 46,000 distinct CDR3 sequences, about 6.3% of which are singletons. Input material: PBMCs or a T cell subset sorted from them (not recorded which). These receptors came from an adult who had mild COVID-19 (a few samples of this study predate the infection). Cell type and time point are not known.

This clonotype was seen more than once but under ten times. The chain links TRBV7-2 to TRBJ2-5; 7 bases align to TRBD2. Germline CDR1 is SGHTA and CDR2 is FQGNSA. V was pared by 1 base and J by 0 bases, with 5 bases of the junction left unmatched. There are 16 residues in the CDR3. The CDR3 DNA sequence: TGTGCCAGCAGCTTAGGGTCTAGCGGACACCAAGAGACCCAGTACTTC. This sequence encodes CASSLGSSGHQETQYF. Full variable domain (missing parts from reference TRBV7-2 and TRBJ2-5): GAGVSQSPSNKVTEKGKDVELRCDPISGHTALYWYRQSLGQGLEFLIYFQGNSAPDKSGLPSDRFSAERTGGSVSTLTIQRTQQEDSAVYLCASSLGSSGHQETQYFGPGTRLLVL.

The chain is built from TRBV18 and TRBJ2-7; TRBD2 aligns across 7 bases. This CDR3 is built from 16 residues. V gave up 3 bases and J gave up 4 bases; unmatched junction bases: 12. Germline CDR1 is KGHSH and CDR2 is LQKENI. The CDR3 nucleotides are TGTGCCAGCTCACCCCCGAAGGGCGCGGGAGTATACGAGCAGTACTTC. Translation gives CASSPPKGAGVYEQYF.

This clonotype was recorded many times. J is TRBJ2-2 and V is TRBV6-5, with D perhaps being TRBD1 or TRBD2 (5 bases each). The V end was cut by 2 bases, the J end by 0 bases, with 19 bases between. Germline V gene data show CDR1 as MNHEY and CDR2 as SVGAGI. The CDR3 consists of 19 residues. Written as DNA, the CDR3 is TGTGCCAGCAGTTACAGTTTAGGACCGGGACGCACGAACACCGGGGAGCTGTTTTTT. Protein sequence: CASSYSLGPGRTNTGELFF.

This clonotype was counted at least ten times. The chain is built from TRBV4-2 and TRBJ2-3; D not certain. V gave up 1 base and J gave up 1 base, with 9 bases separating them. Germline loops: CDR1 LGHNA, CDR2 YNFKEQ. CDR3 length equals 15 residues. The DNA of the CDR3 is TGTGCCAGCAGCCAAGTCCGGGCTCGCACAGATACGCAGTATTTT. Amino acid sequence: CASSQVRARTDTQYF.

This clonotype was seen only a few times. The genes are TRBV6-2 or TRBV6-3 and TRBJ2-2; TRBD2 matches 9 bases. The CDR3 covers 16 residues. Trimming removed 0 bases from V and 4 bases from J; junction bases left unmatched: 3. Germline CDR1 and CDR2: MNHEY and SVGEGT. The CDR3 nucleotides read TGTGCCAGCAGTTACTCTAGCGGGAGTATCACCGGGGAGCTGTTTTTT. It yields the protein CASSYSSGSITGELFF.

This clonotype turned up a few times. V is TRBV30 and J is TRBJ1-2; D not certain. Trimming pared 3 bases from V and 2 bases from J, leaving 13 bases between. CDR1 GTSNPN and CDR2 SVGIG come from the germline V gene (reference sequence). There are 14 residues in the CDR3. CDR3 amino acids: CAWSEMGPNYGYTF. CDR3 DNA sequence: TGTGCCTGGAGCGAAATGGGTCCGAACTATGGCTACACCTTC.

In its sample, this clonotype was seen many times. This chain links TRBV7-9 with TRBJ2-1, with D unresolved. Trimming took 1 base from V and 6 from J, leaving 16 bases between them. From germline, CDR1 is SEHNR and CDR2 FQNEAQ (reference sequence). The length of the CDR3 is 16 residues. As DNA, the CDR3 is TGTGCCAGCAGCTTAGTCTCACACGCCAGAGGCAATGAGCAGTTCTTC. Its translation is CASSLVSHARGNEQFF.

This clonotype appeared a few times. This chain connects TRBV24-1 to TRBJ2-1, with D tentatively TRBD2 (6 bases). This CDR3 comprises 14 residues. Germline CDR1 and CDR2: KGHDR and SFDVKD. The ends were cut back, 2 bases at V and 9 bases at J, with 13 bases in the middle. CDR3 sequence: CATSDSRELSEQFF. CDR3 DNA: TGTGCCACCAGTGATTCCCGGGAGTTAAGTGAGCAGTTCTTC.

The J gene is TRBJ2-6, the V gene TRBV5-4; 7 nucleotides line up with TRBD1. The V gene's germline CDR1 is SGHNT and CDR2 YYREEE (reference sequence). After removal of 3 bases from V and 2 bases from J, the junction contained 5 bases not matched to a gene. The CDR3 sequence is 16 residues long. This CDR3 is CASSSGQATGANVLTF. The CDR3 nucleotides read TGTGCCAGCAGCTCCGGACAGGCCACTGGGGCCAACGTCCTGACTTTC.